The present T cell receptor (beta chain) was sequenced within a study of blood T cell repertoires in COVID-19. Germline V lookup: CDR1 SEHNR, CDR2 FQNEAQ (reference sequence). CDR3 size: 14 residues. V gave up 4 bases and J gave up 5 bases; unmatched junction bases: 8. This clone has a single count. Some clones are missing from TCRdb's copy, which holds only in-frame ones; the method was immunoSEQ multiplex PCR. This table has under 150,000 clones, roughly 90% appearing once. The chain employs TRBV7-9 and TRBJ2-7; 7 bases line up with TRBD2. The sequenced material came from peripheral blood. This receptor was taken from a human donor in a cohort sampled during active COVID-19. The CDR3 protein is CASSYLSGANEQYF. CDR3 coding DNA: TGTGCCAGCAGCTACCTAAGCGGGGCAAACGAGCAGTACTTC.